This T cell receptor (beta chain) was retrieved from a study of T cell responses to AZD1222 COVID-19 vaccine. Only in-frame clones appear in the TCRdb table, and some are missing; sequencing was by immunoSEQ multiplex PCR. This table holds some 110,000 clones, 85% to 95% found once. Remarks on this clone: Its matching antigen is unknown.

From germline, CDR1 is WNHNN and CDR2 SYGVQD (reference sequence). The CDR3 consists of 14 residues. Trimming removed 4 bases at V and 3 bases at J, with 13 bases between. Study-level points and caveats: There were mostly white British donors and more females than males, and clonal diversity was possibly underestimated.

The sample was peripheral blood, taken on day 0 of AZD1222 vaccination. This TCR came from an adult in good health. The chain combines TRBV10-1 with TRBJ2-7; D might be TRBD1 (6 bases). The CDR3 DNA sequence: TGCGCCAGCAGTGTAGCAGGGGTAGACTACGAGCAGTACTTC. This gives the protein CASSVAGVDYEQYF.